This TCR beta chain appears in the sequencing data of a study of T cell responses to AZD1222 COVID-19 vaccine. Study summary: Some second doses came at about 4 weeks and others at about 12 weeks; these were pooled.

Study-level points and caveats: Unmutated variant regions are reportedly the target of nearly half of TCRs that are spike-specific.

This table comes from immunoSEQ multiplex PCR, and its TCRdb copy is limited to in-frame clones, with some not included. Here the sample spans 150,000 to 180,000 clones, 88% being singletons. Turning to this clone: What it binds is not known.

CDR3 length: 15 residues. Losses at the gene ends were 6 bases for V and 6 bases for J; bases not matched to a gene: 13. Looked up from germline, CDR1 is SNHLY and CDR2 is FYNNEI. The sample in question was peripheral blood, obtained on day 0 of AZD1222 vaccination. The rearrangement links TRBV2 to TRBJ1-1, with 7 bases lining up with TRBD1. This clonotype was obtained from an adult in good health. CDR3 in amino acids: CASSVRQGSSAEAFF. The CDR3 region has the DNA TGTGCCAGCAGCGTCCGACAGGGATCATCGGCTGAAGCTTTCTTT. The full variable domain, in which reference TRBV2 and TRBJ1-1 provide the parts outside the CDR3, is EPEVTQTPSHQVTQMGQEVILRCVPISNHLYFYWYRQILGQKVEFLVSFYNNEISEKSEIFDDQFSVERPDGSNFTLKIRSTKLEDSAMYFCASSVRQGSSAEAFFGQGTRLTVV.